The present T cell receptor beta chain was sequenced within a study of blood T cell repertoires in COVID-19. Across the whole study: COVID-19 samples from acute and convalescent phases originated in the United States, Italy and Spain.

Under the authors' procedure: Reference gene primer amplification in the assay estimated nucleated cell counts. The assay was immunoSEQ multiplex PCR, and TCRdb's table has in-frame clones only and misses some. The V and J calls and clone size come from that table; D and trimming were worked out from the DNA. In the table there are about 200,000 clones, about 80% of which are singletons. CDR3 length: 12 residues. Germline V gene sequence: CDR1 MNHNY, CDR2 SVGAGI (reference sequence). V lost 2 bases and J 7 bases, leaving 6 bases between the germline ends. The sequence came from a woman in her thirties or forties with active or convalescent COVID-19. The rearrangement links TRBV6-6 to TRBJ2-1, with TRBD1 as a possible D gene (6 bases). The specimen sequenced was peripheral blood. In DNA form, the CDR3 reads TGTGCCAGCAGTTACAGGGGGAATGAGCAGTTCTTC. Its protein product is CASSYRGNEQFF.